Each of the 17 T cell receptor beta chains below was sequenced from the same sample in a study of OX40 agonist ivuxolimab in advanced cancers. The data were produced by immunoSEQ multiplex PCR, yet TCRdb's version contains in-frame clones alone and is incomplete. The data show tens of thousands of clones, with around 90% seen just once and over 7.5% held by the top ten. The specimen was CD4+ or CD8+ T cells sorted from blood, collected in a trial of the OX40 agonist ivuxolimab. Receptor source: an adult with an advanced solid tumor such as melanoma, head and neck, liver or kidney cancer.

The V gene is TRBV7-8, the J gene TRBJ1-2; D is unresolved. V was cut by 5 bases and J by 1 base, with 5 bases left in between. The CDR3 runs to 12 residues. The germline V gene has CDR1 SGHVS and CDR2 FQNEAQ. CDR3 in amino acids: CASSQNNYGYTF. CDR3 sequence (DNA): TGTGCCAGCAGCCAGAATAACTATGGCTACACCTTC. Using reference TRBV7-8 and TRBJ1-2 for the parts outside the CDR3, the full variable domain is GAGVSQSPRYKVAKRGQDVALRCDPISGHVSLFWYQQALGQGPEFLTYFQNEAQLDKSGLPSDRFFAERPEGSVSTLKIQRTQQEDSAVYLCASSQNNYGYTFGSGTRLTVV.

V gene TRBV11-1 combines with J gene TRBJ1-2; 9 nucleotides agree with TRBD1. The CDR3 is made up of 17 amino acids. Per germline, CDR1 SGHAT and CDR2 FQDESV (reference sequence). Losses at the gene ends were 4 bases for V and 4 bases for J; bases not matched to a gene: 13. CDR3 protein: CASSSSPTGTGIYGYTF. The CDR3 DNA sequence: TGTGCCAGCAGCTCATCCCCCACCGGGACAGGGATCTATGGCTACACCTTC.

The rearrangement uses TRBV27 and TRBJ2-1; the D call may be TRBD1 or TRBD2 (6 bases each). V lost 4 bases and J 4 bases, leaving 11 bases between the germline ends. Looked up from germline, CDR1 is MNHEY and CDR2 is SMNVEV (reference sequence). There are 14 residues in the CDR3. The chain's CDR3 is CASSWGADYNEQFF. The CDR3 DNA follows: TGTGCCAGCAGTTGGGGGGCGGATTACAATGAGCAGTTCTTC.

The CDR3 DNA follows: TGTGCCAGCAGCCGCGGGGACAGGGCCCCTTTCAGCTACGAGCAGTACTTC. This translates into CASSRGDRAPFSYEQYF. V is TRBV6-4 and J is TRBJ2-7, with 9 nucleotides matching TRBD1. The V and J ends lost 6 bases and 3 bases, in that order; junction bases with no gene match: 15. The CDR3 covers 17 residues. From germline, CDR1 is MRHNA and CDR2 SNTAGT.

This clone was counted a few times. The rearrangement joins TRBV10-3 to TRBJ2-2; D is ambiguous. CDR1 and CDR2 (germline): ENHRY, SYGVKD. Trimming stripped 10 bases from V and 5 bases from J, with 8 bases between. CDR3 length: 11 amino acids. CDR3 sequence reads: CATGQTGELFF. The DNA of the CDR3 is TGTGCCACTGGGCAAACCGGGGAGCTGTTTTTT.

The chain joins TRBV6-1 to TRBJ1-5; D gene ambiguous. Germline CDR1 and CDR2: MNHNS and SASEGT. This CDR3 has 15 residues. Trimming left V 0 bases short and J 3 bases short, with 9 bases between. Written as DNA, the CDR3 is TGTGCCAGCAGTGAAGCGACGGCCTACAATCAGCCCCAGCATTTT. Protein sequence: CASSEATAYNQPQHF.

The V and J genes are TRBV29-1 and TRBJ2-3; no clear D gene. V was cut by 6 bases and J by 4 bases, with 14 bases left in between. Germline V CDR1 and CDR2: SQVTM, ANQGSEA. This CDR3 region has 13 residues. The DNA for the CDR3 is TGCAGCGTCCCCGACACGGGCTCAGATACGCAGTATTTT. Its protein product is CSVPDTGSDTQYF.

The chain joins TRBV27 to TRBJ2-7; D perhaps matches TRBD1 (6 bases). Per germline, CDR1 MNHEY and CDR2 SMNVEV (reference sequence). The CDR3 contains 15 residues. Trimming took off 6 bases at V and 6 bases at J, with 21 bases between the two ends. The CDR3 reads CASRPTGGPIAEQYF. The CDR3 DNA sequence: TGTGCCAGCAGGCCGACAGGCGGCCCCATCGCCGAGCAGTACTTC.

The chain recombines TRBV4-3 with TRBJ1-5; unclear D gene. Deletions cut 3 bases from V and 2 bases from J, with 14 bases between. Looked up from germline, CDR1 is LGHNA and CDR2 is YSLEER. The CDR3 runs to 16 residues. The CDR3 spells CASSQRLGEGNQPQHF. The CDR3 nucleotides are TGCGCCAGCAGCCAGCGCCTCGGGGAGGGCAATCAGCCCCAGCATTTT.

To note about this clone: The sample has other DNA sequences that encode this CDR3 too. The V call is TRBV27, the J call TRBJ2-1; 14 positions agree with TRBD2. Per germline, CDR1 MNHEY and CDR2 SMNVEV (reference sequence). The CDR3 covers 16 residues. Germline trimming cut 2 bases from V and 3 bases from J; bases unmatched to any gene: 0. Written as DNA, the CDR3 is TGTGCCAGCAGTTTAGGGACTAGCGGGGGCTACAATGAGCAGTTCTTC. It translates to CASSLGTSGGYNEQFF.

This clone was found once. J is TRBJ2-4 and V is TRBV5-6; 7 bases are a match to TRBD2. The germline V gene encodes CDR1 SGHDT and CDR2 YYEEEE. V shed 5 bases, J shed 1 base, and the junction held 6 bases outside the gene matches. This CDR3 has 15 residues. CDR3: CASSRGAGAKNIQYF. The CDR3 DNA reads as TGTGCCAGCAGTCGGGGAGCGGGGGCCAAAAACATTCAGTACTTC. Using reference TRBV5-6 and TRBJ2-4 for the parts outside the CDR3, the full variable domain is DAGVTQSPTHLIKTRGQQVTLRCSPKSGHDTVSWYQQALGQGPQFIFQYYEEEERQRGNFPDRFSGHQFPNYSSELNVNALLLGDSALYLCASSRGAGAKNIQYFGAGTRLSVL.

This chain uses TRBV2 with TRBJ1-6, with 8 bases aligning to TRBD1. Trimming cost V 5 bases and J 0 bases; bases outside gene matches: 3. The germline V gene encodes CDR1 SNHLY and CDR2 FYNNEI. This CDR3 spans 16 amino acids. In DNA form, the CDR3 reads TGTGCCAGCAGTCCTCAGGGGGCCTCCTATAATTCACCCCTCCACTTT. This translates into CASSPQGASYNSPLHF.

This chain joins TRBV19 and TRBJ1-5; no reliable D call. The CDR3 has 14 amino acids. Trimming stripped 3 bases from V and 4 bases from J, with 10 bases between. Germline values: CDR1 LNHDA, CDR2 SQIVND (reference sequence). CDR3: CASSMGITNQPQHF. The CDR3 DNA reads as TGTGCCAGTAGTATGGGAATTACTAATCAGCCCCAGCATTTT.

V usage is TRBV6-1 and J usage is TRBJ2-7; 8 bases map to TRBD2. V shed 1 base and J 2 bases; nucleotides not matched to a gene: 13. Germline CDR1 reads MNHNS; CDR2 reads SASEGT. The CDR3 consists of 18 residues. The CDR3 DNA sequence: TGTGCCAGCAGTGAAGTCTTGGGGGGCGCGGGGGGTCCCTACGAGCAGTACTTC. It translates to CASSEVLGGAGGPYEQYF.

The chain links TRBV7-6 to TRBJ2-7; D is tentatively TRBD1 or TRBD2 (5 bases each). Germline CDR1 is SGHVS and CDR2 is FNYEAQ. The CDR3 is 10 residues long. This CDR3 is CASSSPGPLV. In DNA form, the CDR3 reads TGTGCCAGCAGCTCTCCGGGACCCCTGGTC.

This sequence joins TRBV19 and TRBJ2-2; tentatively, D is TRBD1 or TRBD2 (6 bases each). Trimming took off 4 bases at V and 3 bases at J, with 15 bases between the two ends. Per germline, CDR1 LNHDA and CDR2 SQIVND (reference sequence). The CDR3 is 16 residues long. CDR3 DNA: TGTGCCAGTAGTACAACAGGGAGGAGAGACACCGGGGAGCTGTTTTTT. Translating it yields CASSTTGRRDTGELFF.

This clone was recorded only once. The chain employs TRBV9 and TRBJ2-1; TRBD2 matches at 7 bases. The V and J ends lost 3 bases and 5 bases, in that order; junction bases with no gene match: 5. Per germline, CDR1 SGDLS and CDR2 YYNGEE. This CDR3 is built from 14 residues. The CDR3 sequence: CASSARGTNNEQFF. The CDR3 nucleotides are TGTGCCAGCAGCGCCCGAGGGACTAACAATGAGCAGTTCTTC.